Included here is one TCR beta chain sequence, with context. The sample belongs to a study of blood T cell repertoires in COVID-19. The overall study: The United States, Italy and Spain were the sources of the acute and convalescent COVID-19 samples. PBMCs, B-cell-depleted T cells, or T cells provided the cDNA or gDNA that made up the material.

Authors' methods: The assay estimated nucleated cells by amplifying reference gene primers. Using immunoSEQ multiplex PCR, the repertoire was profiled, and TCRdb retains in-frame clones only, with some absent. V, J and clone size are those of that table, while D and trimming were read from the DNA. The table has tens of thousands of clones, 65% to 85% seen once; the top ten hold less than 8.5%. J lost 0 bases, V lost 0 bases, and 4 bases had no gene match. The CDR3 totals 18 residues. Germline CDR1 and CDR2: MGHRA and YSYEKL. Followed longitudinally, the Seattle patients had been enrolled during active infection.

The receptor's source is a middle-aged man with COVID-19, enrolled during active disease. V usage is TRBV4-1 and J usage is TRBJ2-1; 11 positions match TRBD2. Material for sequencing was peripheral blood. CDR3 protein: CASSQERGLAGSYNEQFF. The CDR3 nucleotides are TGCGCCAGCAGCCAAGAAAGAGGACTAGCGGGCTCCTACAATGAGCAGTTCTTC.